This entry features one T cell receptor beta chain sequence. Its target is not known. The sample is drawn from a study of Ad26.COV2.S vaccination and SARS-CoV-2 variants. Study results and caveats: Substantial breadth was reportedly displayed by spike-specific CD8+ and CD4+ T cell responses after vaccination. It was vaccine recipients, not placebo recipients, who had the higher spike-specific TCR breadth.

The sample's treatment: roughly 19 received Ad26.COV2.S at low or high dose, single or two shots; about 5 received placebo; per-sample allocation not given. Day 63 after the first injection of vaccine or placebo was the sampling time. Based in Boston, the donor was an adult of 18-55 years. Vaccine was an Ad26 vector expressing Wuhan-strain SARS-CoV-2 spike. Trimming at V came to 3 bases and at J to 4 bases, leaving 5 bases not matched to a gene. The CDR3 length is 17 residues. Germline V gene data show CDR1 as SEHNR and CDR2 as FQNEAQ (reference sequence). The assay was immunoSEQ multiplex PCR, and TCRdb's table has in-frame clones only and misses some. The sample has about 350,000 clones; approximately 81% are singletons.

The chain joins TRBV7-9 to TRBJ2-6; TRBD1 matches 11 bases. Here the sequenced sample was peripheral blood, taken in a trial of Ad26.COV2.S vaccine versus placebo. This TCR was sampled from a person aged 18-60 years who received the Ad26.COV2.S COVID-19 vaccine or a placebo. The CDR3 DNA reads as TGTGCCAGCAGCTTCGGGACAGGGGGAACCGGGGCCAACGTCCTGACTTTC. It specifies CASSFGTGGTGANVLTF.